The entry that follows covers one T cell receptor beta chain sequence. The antigen is undetermined. CDR1 and CDR2 from the germline V gene are SGHRS and YFSETQ. The CDR3 is 16 amino acids. V shed 4 bases and J shed 5 bases, with 18 bases lying between them. This sample stems from a study of cytomegalovirus exposure and HLA in healthy donors. The wider study: The approximately 120 million unique TCR beta sequences, from 150 million to 200 million T cells, were found by an earlier analysis.

PCR amplification relied on 60 Vbeta primers (plus 13 Jbeta primers). This table comes from immunoSEQ multiplex PCR, and its TCRdb copy is limited to in-frame clones, with some not included. The sample carries roughly 130,000 clones, 81% recorded once. Study-wide findings and caveats: Some segments of the V type, notably TRBV6-2 and TRBV6-3, were excluded as indistinguishable. The study labeled 170 or so TCR beta chains cytomegalovirus-associated. As was reported, the HLA-A and HLA-B alleles of most subjects were accurately predicted from TCR beta sequences.

This sequence was found in a woman aged 40-49 years in good health and CMV-seropositive. The source material was PBMCs. The chain employs TRBV5-1 and TRBJ1-4; tentatively, D is TRBD1 (6 bases). The DNA of the CDR3 is TGCGCCAGCAGCCCCTGGGGCAGGGGACCGAATGAAAAACTGTTTTTT. Encoded protein: CASSPWGRGPNEKLFF.